These 3 T cell receptor beta chains were all obtained from the same sample, sequenced in a study of cytomegalovirus exposure and HLA in healthy donors. PCR employed 60 Vbeta and 13 Jbeta primers. The table came from immunoSEQ multiplex PCR; TCRdb's copy has only in-frame clones and leaves some out. The data contain 100,000 to 150,000 clones, around 76% of them singletons. Material: PBMCs. Every receptor here comes from a male donor in good health and CMV-seronegative.

The gene calls are TRBV15 and TRBJ2-1; 7 bases are shared with TRBD2. Germline-derived CDR1 and CDR2 are LNHNV and YYDKDF (reference sequence). V lost 2 bases, J lost 8 bases, and 9 bases stayed unmatched. This CDR3 comprises 15 residues. CDR3 sequence: CATSRPGGVRDEQFF. In nucleotides, the CDR3 is TGTGCCACCAGCAGACCTGGGGGGGTTAGGGATGAGCAGTTCTTC.

About this clone itself: One end of the junction is discordant with germline, which a read error may explain. The chain has TRBV28 and TRBJ2-7, with a possible D match to TRBD1 (6 bases). CDR1 is MDHEN and CDR2 is SYDVKM in the germline V gene. The CDR3 is 14 amino acids. CDR3 sequence reads: CASSLVPTGSRVSF. The CDR3 bases are TGTGCCAGCAGTTTAGTCCCAACAGGGTCACGCGTCTCCTTC.

V and J are TRBV27 and TRBJ1-4, with 9 bases that match TRBD1. Germline trimming cut 5 bases from V and 6 bases from J; bases unmatched to any gene: 4. CDR1 and CDR2 from the germline V gene are MNHEY and SMNVEV (reference sequence). The CDR3 has 14 amino acids. The CDR3 is CASSGRQGDEKLFF. In nucleotides, the CDR3 is TGTGCCAGCAGTGGTAGACAGGGGGATGAAAAACTGTTTTTT.